The 18 T cell receptor beta chains below were found in one sample sequenced in a study of PD-L1 blockade in urothelial cancer. Sequencing used immunoSEQ multiplex PCR; TCRdb keeps in-frame clones, though not all of them. In the table there are about 50,000 clones, around nine tenths of which are singletons. Source: PBMCs, taken around atezolizumab (anti-PD-L1) treatment. These TCRs come from a man aged 55-75 years with urothelial cancer.

V is TRBV5-4 and J is TRBJ2-1; TRBD2 might be the D (6 bases). V gave up 0 bases and J gave up 4 bases, with 14 bases separating them. The CDR3 contains 16 residues. In germline, CDR1 is SGHNT, CDR2 YYREEE (reference sequence). The CDR3 sequence is CASSLVAGTIYNEQFF. In nucleotides, the CDR3 is TGTGCCAGCAGCTTGGTTGCGGGGACGATTTACAATGAGCAGTTCTTC.

V is TRBV5-1 and J is TRBJ1-6, with 7 bases fitting TRBD1. CDR1 SGHRS and CDR2 YFSETQ come from the germline V gene. The CDR3 loop spans 15 amino acids. V lost 0 bases to trimming and J lost 7 bases; unmatched junction nucleotides: 4. In DNA form, the CDR3 reads TGCGCCAGCAGCTTGGCCGGGACAGACAATTCACCCCTCCACTTT. Translation gives CASSLAGTDNSPLHF.

This clone appeared a few times. The CDR3 loop reads CASTGTRSRATGELFF. Here the CDR3 DNA reads TGTGCCAGCACCGGGACTCGTTCCCGGGCGACCGGGGAGCTGTTTTTT. V and J are TRBV2 and TRBJ2-2, with a weak D call TRBD2 (6 bases). Germline CDR1 reads SNHLY; CDR2 reads FYNNEI. The length of the CDR3 is 16 residues. V was clipped by 7 bases and J by 5 bases, with 20 bases between them.

Here the CDR3 DNA reads TGTGCCAGCAGCTTAGCCGGGATCTCCTACGAGCAGTACTTC. The encoded protein is CASSLAGISYEQYF. V and J are TRBV7-8 and TRBJ2-7; a weak D match, TRBD2 (5 bases). Germline V gives CDR1 SGHVS, CDR2 FQNEAQ. There are 14 residues in the CDR3. Trimming removed 0 bases from V and 0 bases from J, with 6 bases in between. Variable domain in full (rest from reference TRBV7-8 and TRBJ2-7): GAGVSQSPRYKVAKRGQDVALRCDPISGHVSLFWYQQALGQGPEFLTYFQNEAQLDKSGLPSDRFFAERPEGSVSTLKIQRTQQEDSAVYLCASSLAGISYEQYFGPGTRLTVT.

The chain uses TRBV5-1 and TRBJ1-5, with 10 nucleotides matching TRBD1. The CDR3 has 14 amino acids. CDR1 is SGHRS and CDR2 is YFSETQ in the germline V gene. Trimming took 5 bases from V and 7 from J; bases not matched to a gene: 6. CDR3 in amino acids: CASSAGQGNQPQHF. DNA for the CDR3: TGCGCCAGCAGTGCGGGACAGGGGAACCAGCCCCAGCATTTT.

The chain carries TRBV29-1 and TRBJ1-5; the match to TRBD1 covers 7 bases. The J segment lost 3 bases and the V segment lost 6 bases, leaving 5 bases of the junction unmatched. CDR1 SQVTM and CDR2 ANQGSEA come from the germline V gene. This CDR3 is built from 13 residues. CDR3 in DNA: TGCAGCGTAACAGGGGACCCCAATCAGCCCCAGCATTTT. Its protein is CSVTGDPNQPQHF. The full variable domain, in which reference TRBV29-1 and TRBJ1-5 provide the parts outside the CDR3, is SAVISQKPSRDICQRGTSLTIQCQVDSQVTMMFWYRQQPGQSLTLIATANQGSEATYESGFVIDKFPISRPNLTFSTLTVSNMSPEDSSIYLCSVTGDPNQPQHFGDGTRLSIL.

The genes are TRBV18 and TRBJ1-6, with D possibly being TRBD1 (5 bases). Germline V lookup: CDR1 KGHSH, CDR2 LQKENI. V lost 2 bases and J lost 6, with 11 bases in between. There are 15 residues in the CDR3. The CDR3, as DNA: TGTGCCAGCTCACCAGGGGCAGGGATTAATTCACCCCTCCACTTT. Translated, it gives CASSPGAGINSPLHF. The full variable domain, in which reference TRBV18 and TRBJ1-6 provide the parts outside the CDR3, is NAGVMQNPRHLVRRRGQEARLRCSPMKGHSHVYWYRQLPEEGLKFMVYLQKENIIDESGMPKERFSAEFPKEGPSILRIQQVVRGDSAAYFCASSPGAGINSPLHFGNGTRLTVT.

The V call is TRBV6-1, the J call TRBJ2-4; 12 bases map to TRBD1. Germline V gene sequence: CDR1 MNHNS, CDR2 SASEGT. The CDR3 consists of 18 residues. Trimming removed 3 bases from V and 6 bases from J; junction bases left unmatched: 12. CDR3 in DNA: TGTGCCAGCAGTGACCTCGGGACAGGGGGCGGGAGGGGAAACATTCAGTACTTC. Amino acids: CASSDLGTGGGRGNIQYF.

The genes are TRBV10-3 and TRBJ2-1; a weak D match, TRBD2 (5 bases). Germline V gene data show CDR1 as ENHRY and CDR2 as SYGVKD. The V gene lost 4 bases and the J gene lost 5 bases, with 15 bases spanning the gap. The CDR3 loop spans 15 amino acids. CDR3: CAISAAGLVDNEQFF. In DNA form, the CDR3 reads TGTGCCATCAGTGCGGCAGGACTTGTGGACAATGAGCAGTTCTTC.

The chain uses TRBV6-1 and TRBJ1-5; D is uncertain. Deletions cut 2 bases from V and 2 bases from J, with 7 bases between. The CDR3 has 14 residues. Germline CDR1 and CDR2: MNHNS and SASEGT. CDR3 protein: CASSELFGNQPQHF. The CDR3 DNA reads as TGTGCCAGCAGTGAACTATTCGGCAATCAGCCCCAGCATTTT.

The V gene is TRBV5-4, the J gene TRBJ1-6, with 7 bases fitting TRBD1. Germline CDR1 and CDR2: SGHNT and YYREEE (reference sequence). The CDR3 length is 14 residues. V was clipped by 4 bases and J by 5 bases; unmatched bases: 3. The CDR3 bases are TGTGCCAGCAGCGTCGACAGGGATAATTCACCCCTCCACTTT. Its protein is CASSVDRDNSPLHF. Full variable domain (outside the CDR3, taken from reference TRBV5-4 and TRBJ1-6): ETGVTQSPTHLIKTRGQQVTLRCSSQSGHNTVSWYQQALGQGPQFIFQYYREEENGRGNFPPRFSGLQFPNYSSELNVNALELDDSALYLCASSVDRDNSPLHFGNGTRLTVT.

The rearrangement uses TRBV29-1 and TRBJ1-2, with 8 bases aligning to TRBD1. Germline assignment: CDR1 SQVTM and CDR2 ANQGSEA. J gave up 7 bases and V 0 bases, and 4 bases lay outside the gene matches. The CDR3 is 13 residues long. The CDR3 DNA follows: TGCAGCGTTGAAGATCGACAGGGGTTTGGCTACACCTTC. Its translation: CSVEDRQGFGYTF. Variable domain in full (rest from reference TRBV29-1 and TRBJ1-2): SAVISQKPSRDICQRGTSLTIQCQVDSQVTMMFWYRQQPGQSLTLIATANQGSEATYESGFVIDKFPISRPNLTFSTLTVSNMSPEDSSIYLCSVEDRQGFGYTFGSGTRLTVV.

The V gene is TRBV2, the J gene TRBJ1-2; D perhaps matches TRBD1 (6 bases). The length of the CDR3 is 12 residues. CDR1 is SNHLY and CDR2 is FYNNEI in the germline V gene. V was clipped by 4 bases and J by 6 bases, with 9 bases between them. CDR3 region: CASSGTADGYTF. In DNA form, the CDR3 reads TGTGCCAGCAGTGGGACAGCAGATGGCTACACCTTC.

CDR3 in amino acids: CSVSTSSFDEQYF. The CDR3 DNA reads TGCAGCGTATCGACATCCTCGTTCGACGAGCAGTACTTC. The rearrangement uses TRBV29-1 and TRBJ2-7, with D unresolved. The V and J ends lost 6 bases and 5 bases respectively, with 17 bases between them. Germline CDR1 reads SQVTM; CDR2 reads ANQGSEA. The CDR3 totals 13 residues.

This clone has a handful of counts. The chain is built from TRBV4-2 and TRBJ1-5; D ambiguous. V lost 0 bases and J 5 bases, leaving 5 bases between the germline ends. The CDR3 has 13 amino acids. Germline V CDR1 and CDR2: LGHNA, YNFKEQ. CDR3 nucleotide sequence: TGTGCCAGCAGCCAAGATCGAGATCAGCCCCAGCATTTT. This gives the protein CASSQDRDQPQHF.

V gene TRBV4-3 combines with J gene TRBJ1-2, with D unresolved. This CDR3 is built from 14 residues. The germline gives CDR1 LGHNA, CDR2 YSLEER. Trimming removed 6 bases at V and 5 bases at J, with 16 bases between. The CDR3 protein is CASSPSGVGYGYTF. DNA for the CDR3: TGCGCCAGCAGTCCAAGCGGGGTTGGGTATGGCTACACCTTC.

This sequence joins TRBV7-2 and TRBJ1-6, with D tentatively TRBD1 (5 bases). CDR3 length equals 14 residues. The V gene's germline CDR1 is SGHTA and CDR2 FQGNSA. V gave up 3 bases and J gave up 7 bases, with 10 bases separating them. CDR3 nucleotides: TGTGCCAGCAGCTTTGGGGGGTTGAATTCACCCCTCCACTTT. This encodes CASSFGGLNSPLHF.

The rearrangement uses TRBV7-6 and TRBJ2-5; 7 positions match TRBD2. This CDR3 is built from 14 residues. The V gene end was trimmed by 5 bases and the J gene end by 1 base; junction bases not matched to a gene: 4. Germline V lookup: CDR1 SGHVS, CDR2 FNYEAQ. The CDR3 sequence is CASSATSVQETQYF. Written as DNA, the CDR3 is TGTGCCAGCAGCGCCACTAGCGTCCAAGAGACCCAGTACTTC.